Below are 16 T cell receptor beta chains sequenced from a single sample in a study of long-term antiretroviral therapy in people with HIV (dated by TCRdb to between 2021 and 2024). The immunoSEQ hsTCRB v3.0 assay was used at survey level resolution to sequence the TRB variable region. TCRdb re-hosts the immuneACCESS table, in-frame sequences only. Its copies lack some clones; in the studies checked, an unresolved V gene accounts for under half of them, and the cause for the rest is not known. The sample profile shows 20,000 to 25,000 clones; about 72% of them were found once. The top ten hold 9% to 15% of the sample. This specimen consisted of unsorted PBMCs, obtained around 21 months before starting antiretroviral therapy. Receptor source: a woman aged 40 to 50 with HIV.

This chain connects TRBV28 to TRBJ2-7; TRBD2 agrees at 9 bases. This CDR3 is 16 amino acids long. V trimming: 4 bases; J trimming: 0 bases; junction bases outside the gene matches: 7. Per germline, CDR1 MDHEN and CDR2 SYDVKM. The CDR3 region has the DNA TGTGCCAGCAGTTCCCGGCTAGCGGGGTACTCCTACGAGCAGTACTTC. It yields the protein CASSSRLAGYSYEQYF. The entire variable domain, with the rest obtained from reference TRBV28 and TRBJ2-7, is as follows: DVKVTQSSRYLVKRTGEKVFLECVQDMDHENMFWYRQDPGLGLRLIYFSYDVKMKEKGDIPEGYSVSREKKERFSLILESASTNQTSMYLCASSSRLAGYSYEQYFGPGTRLTVT.

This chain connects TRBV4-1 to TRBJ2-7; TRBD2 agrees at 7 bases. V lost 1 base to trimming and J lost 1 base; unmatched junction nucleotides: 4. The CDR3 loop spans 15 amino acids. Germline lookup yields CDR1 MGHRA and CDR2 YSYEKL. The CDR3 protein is CASSQGAGGSYEQYF. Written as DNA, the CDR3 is TGCGCCAGCAGCCAAGGGGCCGGGGGGTCCTACGAGCAGTACTTC.

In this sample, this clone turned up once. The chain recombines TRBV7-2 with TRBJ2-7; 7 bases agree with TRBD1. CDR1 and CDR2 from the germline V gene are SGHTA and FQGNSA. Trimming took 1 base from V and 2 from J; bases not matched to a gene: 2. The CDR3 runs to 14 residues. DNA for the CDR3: TGTGCCAGCAGCTTAGGACAGGGCGCCTACGAGCAGTACTTC. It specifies CASSLGQGAYEQYF.

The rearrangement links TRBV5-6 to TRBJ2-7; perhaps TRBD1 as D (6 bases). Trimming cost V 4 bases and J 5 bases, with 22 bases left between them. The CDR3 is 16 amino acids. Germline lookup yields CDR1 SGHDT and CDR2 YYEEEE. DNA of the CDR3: TGTGCCAGCAGCAACCCGTCCCGACAGGAGTTGGACGAGCAGTACTTC. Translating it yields CASSNPSRQELDEQYF.

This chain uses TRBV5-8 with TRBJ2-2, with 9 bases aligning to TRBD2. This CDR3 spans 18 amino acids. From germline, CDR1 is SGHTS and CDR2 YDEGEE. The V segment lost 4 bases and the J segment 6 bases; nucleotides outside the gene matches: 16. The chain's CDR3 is CASSPKGLAQIGAGELFF. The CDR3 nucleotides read TGTGCCAGCAGCCCGAAAGGACTAGCGCAAATAGGTGCCGGGGAGCTGTTTTTT.

The CDR3 DNA is TGTGCCAGCAGCTTGGGGACTAGCGGGAGTAGGGACATTCAGTACTTC. The encoded protein is CASSLGTSGSRDIQYF. This chain connects TRBV5-8 to TRBJ2-4; TRBD2 matches 13 bases. The CDR3 covers 16 residues. V was clipped by 0 bases and J by 8 bases; unmatched bases: 5. The germline V gene encodes CDR1 SGHTS and CDR2 YDEGEE.

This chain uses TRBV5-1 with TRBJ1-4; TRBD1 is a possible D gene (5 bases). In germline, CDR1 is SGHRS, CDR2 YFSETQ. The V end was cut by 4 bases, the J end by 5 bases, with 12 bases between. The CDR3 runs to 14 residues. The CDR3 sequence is CASSRGRLNEKLFF. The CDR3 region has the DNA TGCGCCAGCAGCCGGGGACGGCTGAATGAAAAACTGTTTTTT.

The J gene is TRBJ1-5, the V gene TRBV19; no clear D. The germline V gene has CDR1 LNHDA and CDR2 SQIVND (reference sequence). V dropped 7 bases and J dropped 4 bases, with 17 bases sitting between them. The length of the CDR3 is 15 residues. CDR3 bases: TGTGCCAGTACCTCTTTCGGTGCTGGGAATCAGCCCCAGCATTTT. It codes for CASTSFGAGNQPQHF.

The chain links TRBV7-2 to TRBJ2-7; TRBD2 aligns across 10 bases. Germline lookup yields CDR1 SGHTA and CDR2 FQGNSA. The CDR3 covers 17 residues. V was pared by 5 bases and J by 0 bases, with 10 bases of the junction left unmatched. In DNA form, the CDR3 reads TGTGCCAGCAGCCCTAGGTGGCTAGCGGGGGTCTCCTACGAGCAGTACTTC. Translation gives CASSPRWLAGVSYEQYF.

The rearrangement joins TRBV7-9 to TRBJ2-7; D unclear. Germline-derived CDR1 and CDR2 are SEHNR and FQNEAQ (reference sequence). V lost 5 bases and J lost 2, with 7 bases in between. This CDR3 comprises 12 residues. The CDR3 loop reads CASSPGAYEQYF. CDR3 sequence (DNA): TGTGCCAGCAGCCCTGGGGCCTACGAGCAGTACTTC.

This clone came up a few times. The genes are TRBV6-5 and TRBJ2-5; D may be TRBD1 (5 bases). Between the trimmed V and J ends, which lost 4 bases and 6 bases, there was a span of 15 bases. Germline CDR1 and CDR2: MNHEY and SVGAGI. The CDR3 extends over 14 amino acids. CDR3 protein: CASSSNPGWQTQYF. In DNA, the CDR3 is TGTGCCAGCAGTTCGAACCCAGGGTGGCAGACCCAGTACTTC.

CDR3 region: CASTGQFYNSPLHF. DNA of the CDR3: TGTGCCAGCACTGGACAGTTTTATAATTCACCCCTCCACTTT. The chain couples TRBV2 to TRBJ1-6; a possible D gene is TRBD1 (6 bases). V was cut by 7 bases and J by 4 bases, with 11 bases left in between. The CDR3 has 14 amino acids. Germline V lookup: CDR1 SNHLY, CDR2 FYNNEI.

CDR3 residues: CASSQRWNSYEQYF. For the CDR3, the DNA is TGTGCCAGCAGCCAGAGGTGGAACTCCTACGAGCAGTACTTC. The chain couples TRBV14 to TRBJ2-7; the D is unclear. This CDR3 comprises 14 residues. The V gene lost 3 bases and the J gene lost 0 bases, with 9 bases spanning the gap. CDR1 and CDR2 (germline): SGHDN, FVKESK.

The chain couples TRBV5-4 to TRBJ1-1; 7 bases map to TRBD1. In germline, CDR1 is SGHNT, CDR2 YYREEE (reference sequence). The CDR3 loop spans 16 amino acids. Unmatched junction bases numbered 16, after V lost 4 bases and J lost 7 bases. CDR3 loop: CASSPTGTVISVEAFF. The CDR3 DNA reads TGTGCCAGCAGCCCAACCGGGACAGTAATTTCAGTTGAAGCTTTCTTT.

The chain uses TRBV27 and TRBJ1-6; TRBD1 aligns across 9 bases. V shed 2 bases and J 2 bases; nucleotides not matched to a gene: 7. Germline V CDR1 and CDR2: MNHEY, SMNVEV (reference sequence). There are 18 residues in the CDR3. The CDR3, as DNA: TGTGCCAGCAGTTTAACGACAGGGGGGACGACCTATAATTCACCCCTCCACTTT. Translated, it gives CASSLTTGGTTYNSPLHF.

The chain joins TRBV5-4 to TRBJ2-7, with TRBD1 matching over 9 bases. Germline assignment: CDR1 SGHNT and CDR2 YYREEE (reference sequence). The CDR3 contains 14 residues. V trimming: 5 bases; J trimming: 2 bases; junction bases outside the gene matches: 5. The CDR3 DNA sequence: TGTGCCAGCAGGACCGGGACAGGGCCCTACGAGCAGTACTTC. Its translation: CASRTGTGPYEQYF.